These T cell receptor beta chains were read from a single sample in a study of shared clonotypes between healthy human individuals. Profiling relied on immunoSEQ multiplex PCR, and the TCRdb table lists in-frame clones only, not all of them. The data hold some 600,000 clones, with 95% to 97% observed a single time. Sequencing was done on a sample of naive CD8+ T cells sorted from blood. These receptors all stem from a woman aged 25 to 39 in good health. The CDR3 runs from the conserved cysteine through the conserved F or W. Expanded clones are given a class, and other clones once, few, many or no size at all.

v_gene	abundance	j_gene	CDR3aa
TRBV28	NA	TRBJ2-7	CASRSPPGTLIYF
TRBV6-5	NA	TRBJ2-1	CATNSGLYNEQFF
TRBV30	NA	TRBJ2-7	CACEGQPYEQYF
TRBV27	NA	TRBJ2-5	CASSLMGMETQYF
TRBV6-1	NA	TRBJ1-5	CASSEVGQVMYQPQHF
TRBV27	once	TRBJ2-1	CASSSQGSYNEQFF
TRBV5-1	NA	TRBJ1-1	CASSSGQGATEAFF
TRBV5-1	few	TRBJ1-1	CASSFGGDTEAFF
TRBV4-2	NA	TRBJ1-1	CASSQGQETEAFF
TRBV15	once	TRBJ2-2	CATSSPLRGELFF
TRBV18	NA	TRBJ1-1	CASSQGHPRDTEAFF
TRBV7-6	NA	TRBJ2-3	CASSGSGSSRDFGTDTQYF
TRBV10-3	NA	TRBJ1-2	CAISDEQGHYGYTF
TRBV9	NA	TRBJ2-2	CASSVGVSKRGELFF
TRBV5-1	NA	TRBJ2-3	CASSARLAGASTDTQYF
TRBV13	once	TRBJ1-4	CASSRQGLEGEKLFF
TRBV5-4	NA	TRBJ2-1	CASSADNEQFF
TRBV27	NA	TRBJ1-1	CASSLGVGTEAFF
TRBV6-1	once	TRBJ2-7	CASSEYGTGTYEQYF
TRBV7-8	NA	TRBJ2-7	CASRGESYEQYF
TRBV27	NA	TRBJ2-7	CASSFSPSSYEQYF
TRBV27	NA	TRBJ2-7	CASIAGTGFGEQYF
TRBV7-6	once	TRBJ2-7	CASSRTRGEQYF
TRBV4-1	NA	TRBJ1-2	CASSPAGLRGYTF
TRBV6-1	NA	TRBJ1-1	CAGGATEAFF
TRBV27	NA	TRBJ2-7	CASAPLGTSYEQYF
TRBV28	NA	TRBJ1-2	CASSPLRQGGNYGYTF
TRBV29-1	NA	TRBJ2-1	CSVEVPLWNEQFF
TRBV10-2	NA	TRBJ2-7	CASSVITSGPAYEQYF
TRBV11-2	once	NA	CASSFVGRPYEQYF
TRBV7-8	NA	TRBJ1-4	CASRTAAADNEKLFF
TRBV19	once	TRBJ1-1	CASSIWAFDTEAFF
TRBV2	NA	TRBJ2-1	CASRLGRNEQFF
TRBV28	few	TRBJ1-1	CASSLNRGIDAEAFF
TRBV4-1	NA	TRBJ2-7	CASSQDPAGRYEQYF
TRBV4-1	NA	TRBJ2-3	CASSRAPGLATDTQYF
TRBV5-6	NA	TRBJ2-1	CASSRDSLEQFF
TRBV27	NA	TRBJ1-2	CASSLSHRGDGYTF
TRBV6-1	NA	TRBJ2-3	CASSEPAGYSTDTQYF
TRBV29-1	NA	TRBJ2-7	CSVERESGYEQYF
TRBV4-1	NA	TRBJ1-1	CASRQPGQMNTEAFF
TRBV6-5	NA	TRBJ2-7	CASSPNPGLVSEQYF
TRBV9	NA	TRBJ2-1	CASNRGLSKANEQFF
TRBV2	NA	TRBJ1-5	CASSEPGQVNQPQHF
TRBV27	NA	TRBJ2-2	CASSLSGAIHYTGELFF